The following is a T cell receptor beta chain sequence with its context. The CDR3 totals 13 residues. Germline CDR1 SNHLY, CDR2 FYNNEI. V lost 5 bases to trimming and J lost 8 bases, with 15 bases between them. The data belong to a study of blood T cells in healthy people across ages. A second roughly 7 to 12 cycle PCR used barcoded and J-beta primers. TCRdb passed the 5' RACE reads through MiXCR, listing each CDR3 protein once. The sample lists 600,000 to 850,000 distinct CDR3 sequences; about 40% were seen once. The V and J genes are TRBV2 and TRBJ1-2; no firm D call. Specimen: blood. The sequence derives from a woman in her fifties or sixties in good health. The CDR3 DNA sequence: TGTGCCAGCAGTTCAGACACACCCGGGGGCTACACCTTC. This sequence encodes CASSSDTPGGYTF.